This TCR beta chain was captured by sequencing in a study of blood T cell repertoires in COVID-19. Study overall: Samples representing acute and convalescent COVID-19 were sourced from the United States, Italy and Spain.

Per germline, CDR1 SGHNT and CDR2 YYREEE (reference sequence). Trimming cost V 5 bases and J 2 bases; bases outside gene matches: 3. The length of the CDR3 is 13 residues. How the authors handled the data: Amplification from reference gene primers served as the basis for estimated nucleated cell counts. Using immunoSEQ multiplex PCR, the repertoire was profiled, and TCRdb retains in-frame clones only, with some absent. The DNA was the basis for D and trimming; V, J and clone size are from that table. The sample holds over 200,000 clones, roughly 87% seen once. The cohort comprised adults aged about 18 to 100 years residing in approximately 22 US areas.

The chain is built from TRBV5-4 and TRBJ1-2, with TRBD1 identical over 7 bases. The sequence came from a young man who had recovered from COVID-19. Sequenced material: PBMCs or T cells enriched from blood (not recorded which). The CDR3 nucleotides are TGTGCCAGCAGGGAGGGACAGAACTATGGCTACACCTTC. It yields the protein CASREGQNYGYTF. Together with reference TRBV5-4 and TRBJ1-2, the CDR3 gives the full variable domain: ETGVTQSPTHLIKTRGQQVTLRCSSQSGHNTVSWYQQALGQGPQFIFQYYREEENGRGNFPPRFSGLQFPNYSSELNVNALELDDSALYLCASREGQNYGYTFGSGTRLTVV.